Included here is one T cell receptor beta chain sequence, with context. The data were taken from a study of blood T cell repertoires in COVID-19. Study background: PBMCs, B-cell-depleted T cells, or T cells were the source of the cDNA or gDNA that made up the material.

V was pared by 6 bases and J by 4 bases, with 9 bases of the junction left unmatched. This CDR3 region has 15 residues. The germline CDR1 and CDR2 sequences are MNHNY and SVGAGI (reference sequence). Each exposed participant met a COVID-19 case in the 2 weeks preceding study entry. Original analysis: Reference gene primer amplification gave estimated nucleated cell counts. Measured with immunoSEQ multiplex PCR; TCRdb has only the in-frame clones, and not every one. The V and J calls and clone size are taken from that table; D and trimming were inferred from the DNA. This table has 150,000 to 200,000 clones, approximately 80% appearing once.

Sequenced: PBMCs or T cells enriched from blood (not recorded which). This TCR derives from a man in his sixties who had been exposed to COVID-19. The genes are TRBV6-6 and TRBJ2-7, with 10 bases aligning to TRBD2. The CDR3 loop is CASRPLAGEEYEQYF. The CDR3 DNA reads TGTGCCAGCAGACCCCTAGCGGGAGAGGAATACGAGCAGTACTTC.